Listed below are T cell receptor beta chains from one sample, sequenced in a study of blood T cell repertoires in COVID-19. Only in-frame clones appear in the TCRdb table, and some are missing; sequencing was by immunoSEQ multiplex PCR. The sample records over 250,000 clones, about 89% being singletons. Sequenced input: peripheral blood. Source of these receptors: a man aged 40-49 years who had recovered from COVID-19. Each CDR3 is given with its conserved first and last residue. D genes are given only for firm matches. Size is omitted from some rows. Given values are once, few, many or a class for expanded clones.

CDR3 DNA	CDR3 protein	D gene	clone size	V gene	J gene
TGTGCCAGCTCAGTCCTGGGACAGGGACCCTACAATGAGCAGTTCTTC	CASSVLGQGPYNEQFF	TRBD1	NA	TRBV18	TRBJ2-1
TGCAGCCTCCGGACTAGCGGGAGGTCAGATACGCAGTATTTT	CSLRTSGRSDTQYF	TRBD2	NA	TRBV29-1	TRBJ2-3
TGCGCCAGCAGCCAAGATCGCGGCAGCCCTACCTACGAGCAGTACTTC	CASSQDRGSPTYEQYF	NA	NA	TRBV4-3	TRBJ2-7
TGTGCCAGCAGCTTAGGGCGGGGGGGCCAAGAGACCCAGTACTTC	CASSLGRGGQETQYF	TRBD2	NA	TRBV13	TRBJ2-5
TGCGCCAGCAGCCAAGATCCTGATTCACCCCTCCACTTT	CASSQDPDSPLHF	NA	NA	TRBV4-3	TRBJ1-6
TGTGCCAGTAGCCACCTAGGAGGGCACGAGCAGTACTTC	CASSHLGGHEQYF	NA	NA	TRBV19	TRBJ2-7
TGTGCCAGCAGTGGGCAGTTTCGTTTCGGGGCCAACGTCCTGACTTTC	CASSGQFRFGANVLTF	NA	NA	TRBV6-1	TRBJ2-6
TGTGCCGTAATAGCGGGGCCCACAGATACGCAGTATTTT	CAVIAGPTDTQYF	TRBD2	NA	TRBV2	TRBJ2-3
TGTGCCAGCAGCTACAACTACGAGCAGTACTTC	CASSYNYEQYF	NA	NA	TRBV7-8	TRBJ2-7
TGTGCTAGTGCCAGAGGGCGTTTGGGCGATCAGCCCCAGCATTTT	CASARGRLGDQPQHF	NA	NA	TRBV12-5	TRBJ1-5
TGCAGCGTTGTGACAGGGGGCATCGGGGAGCTGTTTTTT	CSVVTGGIGELFF	TRBD1	NA	TRBV29-1	TRBJ2-2
TGTGCCCGGCGGGGGATACGGGGAAACACCATATATTTT	CARRGIRGNTIYF	NA	NA	TRBV12-3/TRBV12-4	TRBJ1-3
TGTGCCAGCAGCCGCCCAGGGGTTAGGACTGAAGCTTTCTTT	CASSRPGVRTEAFF	NA	NA	TRBV3-1/TRBV3-2	TRBJ1-1
TGTGCCAGCAGTTACTCTCCGGGACAACCCTCCTACGAGCAGTACTTC	CASSYSPGQPSYEQYF	NA	NA	TRBV6-2/TRBV6-3	TRBJ2-7
TGTGCCATCAGCCGTCCGGGCGGGAAACAAGAGACCCAGTACTTC	CAISRPGGKQETQYF	NA	NA	TRBV10-3	TRBJ2-5
TGTGCCAGCAGTTTCCGACAGGGGTGGGACGGCTACACCTTC	CASSFRQGWDGYTF	TRBD1	NA	TRBV6-1	TRBJ1-2
TGTGCCAGCAGTTACGTGGTTAGCGGGATTAATGAGCAGTTCTTC	CASSYVVSGINEQFF	TRBD2	NA	TRBV6-2/TRBV6-3	TRBJ2-1
TGTGCCAGTAGCACTCCCCAGGGGGCTAACTACGAGCAGTACTTC	CASSTPQGANYEQYF	TRBD1	NA	TRBV19	TRBJ2-7
TGCGCCAGCAGCCAAGATAGGCGGGAGAAATATGGCTACACCTTC	CASSQDRREKYGYTF	NA	NA	TRBV4-3	TRBJ1-2
TGTGCCAGCTGCCCCCCCGGGACAGGGTCAGAGACCCAGTACTTC	CASCPPGTGSETQYF	TRBD1	NA	TRBV25-1	TRBJ2-5
TGTGCCAGCAGCTTAAGACAGGGGCGCTCCCCTGACAACTACGAGCAGTACTTC	CASSLRQGRSPDNYEQYF	TRBD1	NA	TRBV13	TRBJ2-7
TGTGCCAGCAGCCCTTCCCCCGGGACAGGGTCCTACAATGAGCAGTTCTTC	CASSPSPGTGSYNEQFF	TRBD1	NA	TRBV7-9	TRBJ2-1
TGTGCCAGTAGTTTCCGGACGGGATCTGGCGAGCAGTACTTC	CASSFRTGSGEQYF	NA	once	TRBV19	TRBJ2-7
TGTGCCAGCAGCGAGGGCGGGATAGCGGTATACAATGAGCAGTTCTTC	CASSEGGIAVYNEQFF	NA	NA	TRBV9	TRBJ2-1
TGTGCCAGCAGCCAAGATCGACTAGCGGGAGTGGCAGATACGCAGTATTTT	CASSQDRLAGVADTQYF	TRBD2	NA	TRBV4-2	TRBJ2-3
TGTGCCACCAGCAGTTCTACGAACACTGAAGCTTTCTTT	CATSSSTNTEAFF	NA	NA	TRBV15	TRBJ1-1
TGTGCCAGCAGTTTCGGACTAGTCGGAGAGACCCAGTACTTC	CASSFGLVGETQYF	TRBD2	NA	TRBV6-2/TRBV6-3	TRBJ2-5
TGTGCCAGCAGCTTCCGGGACAGGGCCATGAACACTGAAGCTTTCTTT	CASSFRDRAMNTEAFF	TRBD1	NA	TRBV13	TRBJ1-1
TGTGCCATCAGTGAGCCGGACAGGGGGGCTTCTGAGGGTGGCTACACCTTC	CAISEPDRGASEGGYTF	TRBD1	NA	TRBV10-3	TRBJ1-2
TGTGCCAGCAGTTACGGGCGCGGGGGAAAGACAGATACGCAGTATTTT	CASSYGRGGKTDTQYF	TRBD2	NA	TRBV6-5	TRBJ2-3
TGTGCCAGCAGTTACCAGCTAGCGGGGGGACCAGATACGCAGTATTTT	CASSYQLAGGPDTQYF	TRBD2	NA	TRBV6-2/TRBV6-3	TRBJ2-3
TGTGCCAGCAGCGTCGTCGTGACAGGGGTTCTGGGCACCGGGGAGCTGTTTTTT	CASSVVVTGVLGTGELFF	TRBD1	once	TRBV9	TRBJ2-2
TGCAGTGCCAGAAGGGGAGATACGCAGTATTTT	CSARRGDTQYF	NA	NA	TRBV20-1	TRBJ2-3
TGTGCCAGCAGCAAGGGAGATTCACCCCTCCACTTT	CASSKGDSPLHF	NA	NA	TRBV3-1/TRBV3-2	TRBJ1-6
TGTGCCAGCAGCTTAGGTCCAGGGGGCTGGTTACGAGAGCAGTACTTC	CASSLGPGGWLREQYF	TRBD1	few	TRBV11-2	TRBJ2-7
TGTGCCAGCAGCCTTCTGAGCGGGCGATCCTACAATGAGCAGTTCTTC	CASSLLSGRSYNEQFF	NA	NA	TRBV7-6	TRBJ2-1
TGTGCCAGCAGTGAAATGCCCAGGTACAATGAGCAGTTCTTC	CASSEMPRYNEQFF	NA	NA	TRBV6-1	TRBJ2-1
TGTGCCAGCAGTTTAAGGGGGATGGAGACCCAGTACTTC	CASSLRGMETQYF	NA	NA	TRBV12-3/TRBV12-4	TRBJ2-5
TGTGCCAGCAGCGTAGTGGGACAGGAGGACATTCAGTACTTC	CASSVVGQEDIQYF	TRBD1	NA	TRBV9	TRBJ2-4
TGTGCCAGCAGCCTCCGACAGGGTTGGTTGAATGAGCAGTTCTTC	CASSLRQGWLNEQFF	TRBD1	NA	TRBV28	TRBJ2-1
TGTGCCAGCAGGGGGACTGCTGGATGGGCGGATACGCAGTATTTT	CASRGTAGWADTQYF	NA	NA	TRBV6-6	TRBJ2-3
TGTGCCAGCAGTTTCGACAGGGTTGGTAGCGCTGAAGCTTTCTTT	CASSFDRVGSAEAFF	TRBD1	NA	TRBV6-5	TRBJ1-1
TGTGCCAGTAGTACCGGACTAGCGGCATACGGCGAGCAGTACTTC	CASSTGLAAYGEQYF	TRBD2	NA	TRBV19	TRBJ2-7
TGTGCCAGCAGCCTAGGAAATGAGCAGTTCTTC	CASSLGNEQFF	NA	NA	TRBV5-6	TRBJ2-1
TGCGCCAGCAGTGATTCCGGGACAGGGTATCACTACGAGCAGTACTTC	CASSDSGTGYHYEQYF	TRBD1	NA	TRBV10-1	TRBJ2-7
TGTGCCAGCAGCTTAGCGGCGGGAGTCTACAATGAGCAGTTCTTC	CASSLAAGVYNEQFF	TRBD2	NA	TRBV7-2	TRBJ2-1
TGTGCCAGCAGTGAACCGACAGGGGGCCTCACCGGGGAGCTGTTTTTT	CASSEPTGGLTGELFF	TRBD1	NA	TRBV6-1	TRBJ2-2
TGTGCCAGTAGTATTAGCGGGAAGTCCTACGAGCAGTACTTC	CASSISGKSYEQYF	TRBD2	NA	TRBV19	TRBJ2-7
TGTGCCAGCAGTGCAGGACAGGGGCTCAATAATGAAAAACTGTTTTTT	CASSAGQGLNNEKLFF	TRBD1	NA	TRBV6-1	TRBJ1-4
TGTGCCAGCAGCGATTGGACTAGCGGGAGTTACGAGCAGTACTTC	CASSDWTSGSYEQYF	TRBD2	NA	TRBV7-6	TRBJ2-7
TGTGCCAGCAGCTCCCAAAATCTAGCGGGAGCGGAGCAGTTCTTC	CASSSQNLAGAEQFF	TRBD2	NA	TRBV11-3	TRBJ2-1
TGTGCCAGCAGCCTATCATCCGACGGAGAGCTGGCGGCCCAGCATTTT	CASSLSSDGELAAQHF	NA	NA	TRBV9	TRBJ1-5